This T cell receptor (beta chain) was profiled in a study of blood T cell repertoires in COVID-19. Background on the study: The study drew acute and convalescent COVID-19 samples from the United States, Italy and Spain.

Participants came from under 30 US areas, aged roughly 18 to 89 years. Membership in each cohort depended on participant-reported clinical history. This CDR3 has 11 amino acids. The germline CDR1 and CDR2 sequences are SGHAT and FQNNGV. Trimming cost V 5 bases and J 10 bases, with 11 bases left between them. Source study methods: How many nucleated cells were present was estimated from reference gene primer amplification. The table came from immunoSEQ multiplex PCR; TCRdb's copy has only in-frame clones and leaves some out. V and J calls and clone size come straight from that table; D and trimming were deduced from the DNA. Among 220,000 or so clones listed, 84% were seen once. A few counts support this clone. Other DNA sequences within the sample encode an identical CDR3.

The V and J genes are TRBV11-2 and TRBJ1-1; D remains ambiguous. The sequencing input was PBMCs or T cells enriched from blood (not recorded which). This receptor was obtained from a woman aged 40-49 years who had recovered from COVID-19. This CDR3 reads CASSPQVGAFF. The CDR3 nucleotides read TGTGCCAGCAGCCCCCAGGTGGGAGCTTTCTTT.